A selection of T cell receptor beta chains follows, all from one sample in a study of early T cells in non-severe SARS-CoV-2 infection. One entry per CDR3 protein results from TCRdb running MiXCR on the 5' RACE reads. The table has 35,000 to 45,000 distinct CDR3 sequences, 6% to 8% seen once. Material: whole blood, obtained at baseline. The source of these receptors is an adult who was a healthcare worker with PCR-confirmed SARS-CoV-2 infection or an uninfected control (not recorded which). Each CDR3 is given without its conserved first and last residue. Clone size appears in some rows only: once, few, many, or a class for an expanded clone.

CDR3 protein	J gene	clone size	V gene
ASSPTQGVGYT	TRBJ1-2	many	TRBV27
ASSLTSPTDTQY	TRBJ2-3	few	TRBV5-5
SARDLPGTEAF	TRBJ1-1	many	TRBV20-1
ASGRQGTYEQY	TRBJ2-7	many	TRBV12-3/TRBV12-4
ASSYTGELF	TRBJ2-2	-	TRBV11-2
ASSLYHDTDTIY	TRBJ1-3	many	TRBV7-2
ASSSQGGTEAF	TRBJ1-1	many	TRBV11-2
ASSVDPWSSLEQY	TRBJ2-7	-	TRBV9
SAKRGGALETQY	TRBJ2-5	few	TRBV20-1
ASMGWSPGTEAF	TRBJ1-1	many	TRBV27
ASSPNRISGEQY	TRBJ2-7	-	TRBV10-1
ASSSGLGLYEQY	TRBJ2-7	few	TRBV7-2
AGKDQENTEAF	TRBJ1-1	few	TRBV11-2
ASSEALRHTEAF	TRBJ1-1	many	TRBV6-1
ATSDSPGTSGMNTGELF	TRBJ2-2	many	TRBV24-1
ASSSHQGTGTQY	TRBJ2-5	few	TRBV7-9
ASSQVRNTGELF	TRBJ2-2	many	TRBV14
ASSLGGGRYEQY	TRBJ2-7	many	TRBV25-1
ASRVEAGYQPQH	TRBJ1-5	many	TRBV2
ASISGGAGFDTGELF	TRBJ2-2	many	TRBV19
ASSLVGRERDTQY	TRBJ2-3	-	TRBV5-4
AISELAGGLSPEQY	TRBJ2-7	few	TRBV10-3
ASSVATGENIQY	TRBJ2-4	many	TRBV9
SASSGYHQPQH	TRBJ1-5	many	TRBV20-1
ASSFRGDGRGEQY	TRBJ2-7	many	TRBV5-1
AWSPLSNEQF	TRBJ2-1	few	TRBV30
ASSQHRSYGYT	TRBJ1-2	few	TRBV4-3
ASSLGDAGGGYT	TRBJ1-2	many	TRBV5-1
ASSLSQRGNTEAF	TRBJ1-1	many	TRBV4-1
SVEDSRGRAGELF	TRBJ2-2	many	TRBV29-1
SGGGRFDTGELF	TRBJ2-2	many	TRBV29-1
SAPLASAVRTQETQY	TRBJ2-5	-	TRBV20-1
ASRGTGGTQPQH	TRBJ1-5	many	TRBV6-2/TRBV6-3
ASSRSVGAPTEQF	TRBJ2-1	many	TRBV4-2
SARDLVRTASYEQY	TRBJ2-7	many	TRBV20-1
ASSQAGQEGEKLF	TRBJ1-4	few	TRBV4-1
SAPPPGRESNEQY	TRBJ2-7	-	TRBV20-1
ASRPGQGTGEQY	TRBJ2-7	-	TRBV7-2
ASSEATAGSYEQY	TRBJ2-7	-	TRBV6-1
ASSPSPGSGRNGYT	TRBJ1-2	many	TRBV5-5
ASSPTSGSGEQY	TRBJ2-7	many	TRBV7-2
SAKSMDATTDTQY	TRBJ2-3	-	TRBV20-1
ASSLAPRGTYNEQF	TRBJ2-1	few	TRBV7-2
ASSLGIQGGYT	TRBJ1-2	many	TRBV12-3/TRBV12-4
ASTRDGDNEQF	TRBJ2-1	-	TRBV11-2
ASSPTQGYEQY	TRBJ2-7	few	TRBV7-8
ASSLREGLISQF	TRBJ2-1	-	TRBV6-2/TRBV6-3
ASSPPGSTDTQY	TRBJ2-3	many	TRBV2
ASSPWGAGLNTGELF	TRBJ2-2	many	TRBV27
ASSTGPGRITDTQY	TRBJ2-3	few	TRBV3-1
ASAASSGSYYEQF	TRBJ2-1	-	TRBV7-3
ASSPTFQNTGELF	TRBJ2-2	-	TRBV4-1
SAPGQASGLGNEQF	TRBJ2-1	many	TRBV20-1